These T cell receptor beta chains were read from a single sample in a study of T cells in narcolepsy. Sequencing used immunoSEQ multiplex PCR; TCRdb keeps in-frame clones, though not all of them. This table has approximately 40,000 clones, around 88% appearing once. The sequenced material came from CD45RA- memory CD4+ T cells from PBMCs. These receptor sequences come from a human donor with narcolepsy. CDR3s include the opening cysteine and the closing phenylalanine or tryptophan. D genes are given only for firm matches. Clone size is not always given. Where it is, it says once, few, many or a class for expanded clones.

NA,NA,TRBJ2-7,TRBV7-2,CASSRLSYEQYF,TGTGCCAGCAGCCGACTGAGCTACGAGCAGTACTTC
NA,NA,TRBJ2-5,TRBV7-6,CASSLAGGGETQYF,TGTGCCAGCAGCTTAGCGGGGGGAGGTGAGACCCAGTACTTC
NA,NA,TRBJ2-3,TRBV25-1,CASSDSTGATDTQYF,TGTGCCAGCAGTGACAGCACGGGGGCAACAGATACGCAGTATTTT
NA,NA,TRBJ2-2,TRBV10-3,CAISESYTGELFF,TGTGCCATCAGTGAGTCGTACACCGGGGAGCTGTTTTTT
NA,NA,TRBJ2-3,TRBV6-5,CASSSSSSTDTQYF,TGTGCCAGCAGTTCCAGTTCCAGCACAGATACGCAGTATTTT
NA,TRBD1,TRBJ2-5,TRBV7-8,CASSLGQGSVETQYF,TGTGCCAGCAGCTTAGGACAGGGATCGGTAGAGACCCAGTACTTC
NA,TRBD1,TRBJ1-1,TRBV6-9,CASSYELGTEISNTEAFF,TGTGCCAGCAGTTATGAGTTGGGGACAGAGATCTCGAACACTGAAGCTTTCTTT
NA,NA,TRBJ1-5,TRBV7-2,CASSLVTDSNQPQHF,TGTGCCAGCAGCTTAGTTACAGATAGCAATCAGCCCCAGCATTTT
NA,TRBD2,TRBJ2-2,TRBV11-1,CASSPSLAGGSTGELFF,TGTGCCAGCAGCCCCAGTCTAGCGGGGGGTAGCACCGGGGAGCTGTTTTTT
NA,NA,TRBJ1-4,TRBV7-2,CASSRAFNEKLFF,TGTGCCAGCAGCCGGGCATTTAACGAAAAACTGTTTTTT
NA,NA,TRBJ2-2,TRBV7-2,CASSSKPNTGELFF,TGTGCCAGCAGCTCGAAACCTAACACCGGGGAGCTGTTTTTT
NA,NA,TRBJ2-2,TRBV6-5,CASSYSPGGTGELFF,TGTGCCAGCAGTTACTCCCCCGGGGGCACCGGGGAGCTGTTTTTT
NA,NA,TRBJ1-6,TRBV4-2,CASSLGQGRFNSPLHF,TGTGCCAGCAGCCTGGGGCAGGGACGGTTTAATTCACCCCTCCACTTT
few,NA,TRBJ2-7,TRBV11-2,CASSSGTAYEQYF,TGTGCCAGCAGTTCGGGCACCGCCTACGAGCAGTACTTC
once,TRBD1,TRBJ2-2,TRBV5-1,CASSPRTGTGSGELFF,TGCGCCAGCAGCCCCAGGACCGGGACAGGGTCCGGGGAGCTGTTTTTT
NA,TRBD1,TRBJ1-1,TRBV5-1,CASTREGQRNTEAFF,TGCGCCAGCACCCGAGAGGGACAGCGGAACACTGAAGCTTTCTTT
NA,NA,TRBJ1-5,TRBV2,CASSEGGLLQPQHF,TGTGCCAGCAGTGAGGGGGGGCTATTACAGCCCCAGCATTTT
NA,TRBD1,TRBJ2-7,TRBV5-1,CASSLYRGNNEQYF,TGCGCCAGCAGCTTGTACAGGGGGAATAACGAGCAGTACTTC
once,TRBD2,TRBJ2-7,TRBV6-5,CASSSPGGGSYEQYF,TGTGCCAGCAGTTCACCCGGGGGGGGCAGCTACGAGCAGTACTTC
NA,NA,TRBJ1-3,TRBV6-5,CASTDYSGNTIYF,TGTGCCAGCACCGATTACTCTGGAAACACCATATATTTT
NA,NA,TRBJ2-7,TRBV18,CASSPPGTVGSYEQYF,TGTGCCAGCTCACCACCCGGCACAGTTGGGTCCTACGAGCAGTACTTC
NA,TRBD1,TRBJ1-1,TRBV5-1,CATRTGALRNTEAFF,TGCGCCACCAGGACAGGGGCCCTGAGGAACACTGAAGCTTTCTTT
NA,NA,TRBJ2-5,TRBV7-3,CASSLLGNEGETQYF,TGTGCCAGCAGCTTACTCGGGAACGAGGGAGAGACCCAGTACTTC
once,TRBD1,TRBJ2-1,TRBV5-4,CASSSRDRGYEFF,TGTGCCAGCAGCTCTAGGGACAGGGGCTACGAGTTCTTC
NA,NA,TRBJ1-6,TRBV18,CASSPLSGGAYNSPLHF,TGTGCCAGCTCACCCCTTTCTGGAGGCGCCTATAATTCACCCCTCCACTTT
NA,NA,TRBJ1-4,TRBV30,CALKGGTNEKLFF,TGTGCCCTAAAAGGGGGGACTAATGAAAAACTGTTTTTT
NA,NA,TRBJ2-1,TRBV15,CATSRDLTEEQFF,TGTGCCACCAGCAGAGATCTGACAGAGGAGCAGTTCTTC
NA,NA,TRBJ1-4,TRBV4-2,CASSQDVPGFYAGRAEKLFF,TGTGCCAGCAGCCAAGATGTCCCGGGGTTTTATGCAGGGCGGGCTGAAAAACTGTTTTTT
NA,NA,TRBJ1-4,TRBV7-9,CASSPRGETNEKLFF,TGTGCCAGCAGCCCCCGAGGGGAAACTAATGAAAAACTGTTTTTT
NA,NA,TRBJ2-5,TRBV27,CASSSMARSETQYF,TGTGCCAGCAGTTCTATGGCGAGGTCAGAGACCCAGTACTTC
NA,NA,TRBJ2-5,TRBV19,CASSGGLRYQETQYF,TGTGCCAGTAGTGGAGGACTGAGGTACCAAGAGACCCAGTACTTC
NA,NA,TRBJ2-4,TRBV5-4,CASSSQAQDFSNIQYF,TGTGCCAGCAGCTCGCAAGCGCAGGACTTCTCAAACATTCAGTACTTC
NA,NA,TRBJ2-3,TRBV4-3,CASSQGPQPGDTQYF,TGCGCCAGCAGCCAAGGGCCCCAACCAGGGGATACGCAGTATTTT
NA,NA,TRBJ1-1,TRBV11-1,CASSLAPGNTEAFF,TGTGCCAGCAGCTTAGCACCCGGAAACACTGAAGCTTTCTTT